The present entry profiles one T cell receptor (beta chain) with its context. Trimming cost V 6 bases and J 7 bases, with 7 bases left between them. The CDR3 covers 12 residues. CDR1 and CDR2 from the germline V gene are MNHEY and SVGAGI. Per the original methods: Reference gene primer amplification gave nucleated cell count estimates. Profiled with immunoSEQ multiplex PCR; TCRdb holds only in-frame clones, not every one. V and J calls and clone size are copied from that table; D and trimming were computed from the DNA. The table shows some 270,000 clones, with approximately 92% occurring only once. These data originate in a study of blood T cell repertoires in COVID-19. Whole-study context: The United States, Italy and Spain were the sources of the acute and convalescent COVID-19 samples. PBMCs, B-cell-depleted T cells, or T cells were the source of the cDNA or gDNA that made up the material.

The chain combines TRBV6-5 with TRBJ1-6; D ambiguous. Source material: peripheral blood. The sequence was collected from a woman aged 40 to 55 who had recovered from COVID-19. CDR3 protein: CASRSPNSPLHF. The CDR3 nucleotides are TGTGCCAGCAGAAGCCCGAATTCACCCCTCCACTTT.